This TCR beta chain originates from a study of blood T cell repertoires in COVID-19 (dated by TCRdb to about 2020). Background for the entire study: Collaborator samples came from the United States, Italy and Spain and covered acute and convalescent phases of COVID-19. The prospective study material was composed of cDNA or gDNA derived from T cells, B-cell-depleted T cells, or PBMCs. Subjects who had been exposed to COVID-19, were actively infected with it, or had recovered from it provided the deeply sampled blood TCRbeta repertoires that made up the dataset. The repertoires were released in a freely available public database meant as a resource for research on the immune response to SARS-CoV-2. Samples were obtained from the ongoing ImmuneRACE study (first 160 participants) and from 1,254 subjects provided by 6 global collaborators. Nearly every sample came with metadata listing a de-identified subject ID, COVID-19 status, age in years and sex. Where available, HLA class I and class II types were taken from metadata supplied by the sample provider and were not determined by assay-based typing.

Whole blood was collected in K2EDTA tubes by collaborating institutions according to the institutions' own protocols. For TCRbeta analysis, collaborators shipped samples as frozen whole blood, isolated PBMCs, or DNA extracted from either of those sample types. The germline V gene encodes CDR1 SNHLY and CDR2 FYNNEI. The CDR3 sequence holds 15 residues, the cysteine and phenylalanine included. Only the CDR3 portion is preserved as DNA: 45 bases, with reading frame beginning at the first base. V is reduced by 4 bases and J by 0 bases, leaving a spacing of 10 bases between them. Overall study outcomes, separate from this receptor: The quantity of clinical and demographic metadata differed by source and by participant and was supplied without curation.

TCRbeta CDR3 regions were amplified from genomic DNA by means of the immunoSEQ Assay, a bias-controlled multiplex PCR. Processing in the source paper ran as follows. The number of nucleated cells in each sample was estimated from the amplification of reference gene primers within the assay. To quantify the absolute abundance of each unique TCRbeta CDR3 rearrangement, sequence reads were collapsed and filtered. Productive Simpson clonality was computed per sample as the square root of Simpson's diversity index over productive rearrangements. Here the immuneACCESS table is served through TCRdb, limited to in-frame sequences with V and J called. Missing clones are a known gap in these copies; in checked studies unresolved V genes cover under half, and the rest lacks a known reason. Clone size and the V and J calls come from that table; the DNA yielded D and trimming. Present in this sample are about 220,000 clones, more than 75% of which were seen just once. Jointly, the top ten make up 1.9% of the sample.

Note on this clone: Its antigen is unknown. Base qualities are not recorded, but no much larger clone differs from it by a single base.

Sequenced input: peripheral blood. The chain is made from TRBV2 and TRBJ2-1, with a weak D call of TRBD1 (6 bases match). This clonotype was sampled from a man aged 40-49 years with active or convalescent COVID-19. Read as DNA, the sequence is TGTGCCAGCAGTGGACAGGTTAGCTCCTACAATGAGCAGTTCTTC. Its protein is CASSGQVSSYNEQFF.